This T cell receptor beta chain was obtained from a study of CD8 T cells in Susac syndrome. RNA was extracted with the RNeasy kit, and a quantity of about 0.45 to 1 ug was reverse transcribed using random hexamers. TCRdb re-called the immunoSEQ multiplex PCR reads through MiXCR, storing one row per CDR3 protein. This sample has around 200,000 distinct CDR3 sequences, with nearly 97% found just once. The CDR3 has 12 residues. Trimming cost V 6 bases and J 8 bases, with 14 bases left between them. In germline, CDR1 is MNHEY, CDR2 SVGEGT. Stable or active relapsing-remitting multiple sclerosis, untreated and meeting revised McDonald criteria, defined the controls.

Sequencing was done on a sample of CD4+ T cells from PBMCs. The TCR was taken from a human donor with multiple sclerosis. The chain uses TRBV6-2 or TRBV6-3 and TRBJ2-7; either TRBD1 or TRBD2 may supply D (5 bases each). The CDR3 region has the DNA TGTGCCAGCAGCCGGGACGGTAGGAAGCAGTACTTC. It yields the protein CASSRDGRKQYF.